The sequence of this T cell receptor beta chain was determined in a study of vaccination effects on CD4 cells after COVID-19. CD4+ T cell isolation took place after nine to eleven days of culture. The person was diagnosed with PCR-confirmed SARS-CoV-2 infection between March and December 2020. As for this clone: Its antigen remains unknown.

The CDR3 consists of 19 residues. Germline loops: CDR1 LNHNV, CDR2 YYDKDF (reference sequence). V lost 3 bases and J lost 0; bases outside the gene matches: 15. This table comes from immunoSEQ multiplex PCR, and its TCRdb copy is limited to in-frame clones, with some not included. The table has some 49,000 clones, around four fifths seen once. The chain links TRBV15 to TRBJ1-1; TRBD1 matches at 8 bases. The receptor was isolated from a human donor who had a prior SARS-CoV-2 infection. Sequences were derived from CD4+ T cells from PBMCs cultured without peptide, sampled before COVID-19 vaccination. The CDR3 DNA reads TGTGCCACCAGCAGTCCCGGACAGGGCGCGCGTTACATGAACACTGAAGCTTTCTTT. It codes for CATSSPGQGARYMNTEAFF.